One T cell receptor beta chain is described in this entry. Researchers ran the PCR with 60 Vbeta and 13 Jbeta primers. The data were produced by immunoSEQ multiplex PCR, yet TCRdb's version contains in-frame clones alone and is incomplete. The sample has roughly 120,000 clones, less than 85% seen once. The data are from a study of cytomegalovirus exposure and HLA in healthy donors. CDR3 length equals 14 residues. Deletions cut 5 bases from V and 3 bases from J, with 11 bases between. CDR1 LNHDA and CDR2 SQIVND come from the germline V gene (reference sequence). This rearrangement joins TRBV19 to TRBJ2-4, with TRBD2 as a possible D gene (5 bases). The clonotype comes from a woman between 35 and 50 years old in good health and CMV-seronegative. The sample comprised PBMCs. The CDR3 DNA follows: TGTGCCAGTAGTCGCCGGGATGGCAAAAACATTCAGTACTTC. It is translated as CASSRRDGKNIQYF. Full variable domain (remainder filled in from reference TRBV19 and TRBJ2-4): DGGITQSPKYLFRKEGQNVTLSCEQNLNHDAMYWYRQDPGQGLRLIYYSQIVNDFQKGDIAEGYSVSREKKESFPLTVTSAQKNPTAFYLCASSRRDGKNIQYFGAGTRLSVL.